These T cell receptor beta chains were read from a single sample in a study of T-cell memory formation after mild COVID-19. A single record per CDR3 protein comes from TCRdb applying MiXCR to the 5' RACE reads. The repertoire holds 410,000 or so distinct CDR3 sequences, with 20% to 30% as singletons. Material: PBMCs or a T cell subset sorted from them (not recorded which). The receptors originated from an adult woman who had mild COVID-19 (a few samples of this study predate the infection). Cell type and time point are not known. Each CDR3 is given with its conserved first and last residue. The D gene is left open where the match is weak. For some rows the clone size is stated as once, few or many, or as a class when expanded; others skip it.

J gene | clone size | D gene | V gene | CDR3 protein | CDR3 DNA
TRBJ1-3 | few | TRBD1 | TRBV27 | CASSLTGEAGNTIYF | TGTGCCAGCAGTTTGACAGGGGAGGCTGGAAACACCATATATTTT
TRBJ2-1 | . | . | TRBV6-5 | CASSSRTAYNEQFF | TGTGCCAGCAGTAGTAGGACAGCGTACAATGAGCAGTTCTTC
TRBJ1-2 | many | . | TRBV29-1 | CSVLWTTADGYTF | TGCAGCGTTTTATGGACAACCGCCGATGGCTACACCTTC
TRBJ2-3 | few | . | TRBV7-9 | CASSFATNTNTQYF | TGTGCCAGCAGCTTTGCGACCAACACAAATACGCAGTATTTT
TRBJ1-5 | . | . | TRBV3-1 | CASSSRTAQSPQHF | TGTGCCAGCAGCTCTCGGACAGCCCAATCGCCCCAGCATTTT
TRBJ2-2 | few | . | TRBV7-9 | CACVSTGELFF | TGTGCTTGCGTCAGTACCGGGGAGCTGTTTTTT
TRBJ2-4 | . | . | TRBV18 | CASSLGRGVNIQYF | TGTGCCAGCTCACTAGGCAGGGGCGTCAACATTCAGTACTTC
TRBJ2-6 | few | . | TRBV6-6 | CASTLGKANVLTF | TGTGCCAGCACCCTGGGGAAAGCCAACGTCCTGACTTTC
TRBJ2-7 | . | TRBD2 | TRBV19 | CASSGLAGPYEQYF | TGTGCCAGTAGTGGTCTAGCGGGACCCTACGAGCAGTACTTC
TRBJ2-7 | few | . | TRBV12-3/TRBV12-4 | CASSFSLNPSEQYF | TGTGCCAGCAGTTTTTCTCTCAATCCGTCCGAGCAGTACTTC
TRBJ1-2 | . | TRBD1 | TRBV7-9 | CASSLTGQGYGYTF | TGTGCCAGCAGCTTGACGGGACAGGGCTACGGCTACACCTTC
TRBJ2-7 | few | . | TRBV6-1 | CASSEGVGIYEQYF | TGTGCCAGCAGTGAAGGGGTGGGTATCTACGAGCAGTACTTC
TRBJ2-5 | few | TRBD1 | TRBV4-1 | CASSHLRTGGKETQYF | TGCGCCAGCAGCCACCTCCGGACAGGGGGGAAAGAGACCCAGTACTTC
TRBJ2-5 | few | TRBD1 | TRBV12-3/TRBV12-4 | CASSRTGPDQETQYF | TGTGCCAGCAGCCGGACAGGACCTGACCAAGAGACCCAGTACTTC
TRBJ1-2 | . | TRBD1 | TRBV15 | CATSRERQGLGGYTF | TGTGCCACCAGCAGAGAACGACAGGGGCTCGGAGGCTACACCTTC
TRBJ2-7 | few | . | TRBV5-4 | CASSLGGPGDDEQYF | TGTGCCAGCAGCTTGGGGGGGCCGGGGGACGACGAGCAGTACTTC
TRBJ2-5 | . | TRBD2 | TRBV4-1 | CASSQERWGGETQYF | TGCGCCAGCAGCCAAGAGAGGTGGGGGGGAGAGACCCAGTACTTC
TRBJ2-3 | . | . | TRBV29-1 | CSVRSTDTQYF | TGCAGCGTTCGTAGCACAGATACGCAGTATTTT
TRBJ2-2 | . | TRBD1 | TRBV12-3/TRBV12-4 | CASSPGQPGGELFF | TGTGCCAGCAGTCCGGGACAGCCAGGCGGGGAGCTGTTTTTT
TRBJ2-7 | few | TRBD1 | TRBV5-1 | CASTLGDRVYEQYF | TGCGCCAGCACCTTGGGGGACAGGGTCTACGAGCAGTACTTC
TRBJ2-1 | . | TRBD1 | TRBV10-3 | CAAGSGDRGRNEQFF | TGTGCCGCAGGTTCGGGGGACAGGGGGAGGAATGAGCAGTTCTTC
TRBJ2-7 | . | . | TRBV5-1 | CASSPHGGGEEYEQYF | TGCGCCAGCAGCCCGCATGGCGGGGGCGAGGAATACGAGCAGTACTTC
TRBJ2-1 | . | . | TRBV7-8 | CASSRRGGAGEQFF | TGTGCCAGCAGCAGAAGGGGGGGGGCCGGTGAGCAGTTCTTC
TRBJ2-1 | . | TRBD2 | TRBV9 | CASSPKQRESHEQFF | TGTGCCAGCAGCCCAAAGCAGCGGGAGTCTCATGAGCAGTTCTTC
TRBJ2-3 | . | TRBD2 | TRBV24-1 | CATRGGARDTQYF | TGTGCCACCAGGGGAGGGGCTCGGGATACGCAGTATTTT
TRBJ1-3 | few | TRBD1 | TRBV7-9 | CASSLEGARGNTIYF | TGTGCCAGCAGCTTAGAGGGGGCAAGAGGAAACACCATATATTTT
TRBJ1-3 | . | TRBD1 | TRBV30 | CAWSRTGSSGNTIYF | TGTGCCTGGTCTAGGACAGGGAGTTCTGGAAACACCATATATTTT
TRBJ1-2 | . | . | TRBV6-1 | CASSETPGTSYGYTF | TGTGCCAGCAGTGAAACCCCCGGGACGTCCTATGGCTACACCTTC
TRBJ2-7 | . | . | TRBV29-1 | CSVSVPGSYEQYF | TGCAGCGTCTCCGTTCCCGGTTCCTACGAGCAGTACTTC
TRBJ2-7 | . | . | TRBV30 | CAWSDGGVWGEQYF | TGTGCCTGGAGTGATGGAGGGGTTTGGGGCGAGCAGTACTTC
TRBJ2-3 | few | TRBD2 | TRBV4-2 | CASSQEVASGSTDTQYF | TGTGCCAGCAGCCAAGAAGTGGCTAGCGGTAGCACAGATACGCAGTATTTT
TRBJ2-1 | . | TRBD2 | TRBV5-4 | CASSLAGLAPLSSYNEEFF | TGTGCCAGCAGCTTGGCCGGACTAGCCCCATTAAGCTCCTACAATGAGGAGTTCTTC
TRBJ2-7 | . | . | TRBV7-9 | CASSLQGGPGNEQYF | TGTGCCAGCAGCTTACAGGGCGGCCCGGGGAACGAGCAGTACTTC
TRBJ2-2 | . | TRBD1 | TRBV20-1 | CSASRGPGELFF | TGCAGTGCTAGCAGGGGGCCCGGGGAGCTGTTTTTC
TRBJ2-1 | few | . | TRBV11-2 | CASSLERLGPEQFF | TGTGCCAGCAGCTTAGAACGGTTGGGCCCCGAGCAGTTCTTC
TRBJ2-7 | . | TRBD1 | TRBV3-1 | CASSQQRDRGGYEQYF | TGTGCCAGCAGCCAACAACGGGACAGGGGAGGATACGAGCAGTACTTC
TRBJ2-5 | few | . | TRBV7-9 | CASSIQGLPSETQYF | TGTGCCAGCAGCATACAGGGTCTCCCCTCCGAGACCCAGTACTTC
TRBJ1-3 | once | . | TRBV24-1 | CATSDGPASGNTIYF | TGTGCCACCAGTGATGGCCCGGCCTCTGGAAACACCATATATTTT
TRBJ1-4 | once | . | TRBV6-5 | CASSRTLTNEKLFF | TGTGCCAGCAGTCGGACGCTCACTAATGAAAAACTGTTTTTT
TRBJ1-2 | . | TRBD1 | TRBV29-1 | CSVEPGQGGGYTF | TGCAGCGTTGAGCCGGGACAGGGAGGGGGCTACACCTTC
TRBJ2-7 | few | . | TRBV18 | CASSPSDAVYEQYF | TGTGCCAGCTCACCCTCGGACGCTGTCTACGAGCAGTACTTC
TRBJ2-1 | many | TRBD2 | TRBV7-2 | CASSLAYSGRTSYNEQFF | TGTGCCAGCAGCTTAGCTTATAGCGGGCGGACCTCCTACAATGAGCAGTTCTTC
TRBJ2-1 | . | TRBD2 | TRBV11-1 | CASSTSGGLAGAAYNEQFF | TGTGCCAGCAGCACCTCAGGGGGACTAGCGGGGGCCGCCTACAATGAGCAGTTCTTC
TRBJ2-3 | . | . | TRBV5-1 | CASSWDLTDTQYF | TGCGCCAGCAGCTGGGACCTCACAGATACGCAGTATTTT
TRBJ1-2 | few | . | TRBV6-6 | CASTRAGGVGYTF | TGTGCCAGCACCCGGGCGGGGGGTGTTGGCTACACCTTC
TRBJ2-3 | few | . | TRBV18 | CASSPRQEGSTDTQYF | TGTGCCAGCTCACCCAGACAGGAGGGTAGCACAGATACGCAGTATTTT
TRBJ2-3 | . | . | TRBV5-4 | CASSPAVSTDTQYF | TGTGCCAGCAGCCCAGCGGTTAGCACAGATACGCAGTATTTT
TRBJ2-1 | few | TRBD1 | TRBV5-1 | CASTQDRAEFF | TGCGCCAGCACCCAAGACAGGGCCGAGTTCTTC